Sequencing of this T cell receptor (beta chain) was carried out in a study of cytomegalovirus exposure and HLA in healthy donors listed by TCRdb under 2017. For the study in its entirety: In an earlier analysis of fewer than 750 of the donors, about 260 Gb of sequence data and about 110 million unique TCR beta sequences from some 170 million T cells were reported. An early release covering around 630 HLA-typed donors comprised about 300 gigabases of sequencing data and roughly 85 million unique TCR sequences. Of the roughly 400 genotyped donors, about 80% fell in the genetic ancestry cluster associated with self-reported Caucasian donors. The aim of the study was to test whether cataloging public T cell receptors could identify signatures of past pathogen exposure. The study profiled the T cell repertoires of 550 to 700 subjects by immunosequencing and related them to cytomegalovirus serostatus. In addition to the first cohort of hundreds of subjects, a separate validation cohort of 120 different subjects was used. The study combined high-throughput TCR immunosequencing, statistical association of individual TCRs with disease status, and machine learning to predict cytomegalovirus infection status. In a later analysis, previously published TCR beta repertoires from 666 donors were re-analyzed and high-resolution HLA genotyping was added so that TCR occurrence patterns could be studied. Rather than drawing on any new phenotypic data, the later analysis identified candidate immune exposures from TCR beta sequences and the way those sequences occurred across donors. In an earlier analysis of a few hundred of the donors, high-throughput TCR beta sequencing was used to judge whether each TCR beta V gene segment behaved as functional or pseudogenic. Alongside the repertoire data, information on donor age, sex, ethnicity and CMV serostatus was compiled. A later genetic analysis took genome-wide SNP genotypes for about 55% of the roughly 700 donors and used that subset as a discovery cohort. All discovery cohort repertoires had been generated on a single sequencing platform. HLA typing included class I and class II loci at four-digit resolution. The number of typed donors differed by locus: roughly 629-640 for A, B, C, DRB1 and DQB1; approximately 520 for DQA1; approximately 600 for DPA1; and some 450 for DPB1. About 5 DR-DQ haplotypes were handled as single units for association and clustering, since linkage in the cohort was strong. Among under 450 genotyped donors of the cohort, an average of around 240,000 unique TCR beta nucleotide sequences were sequenced per donor, around 20% of them non-productive. Findings and caveats that apply to the study as a whole: A group of highly shared sequence variants was considered likely to be a technical artifact of the sequencing pipeline. The 87-base-pair reads could not distinguish some IMGT-functional V segments, including TRBV6-2 and TRBV6-3, so those segments were excluded. While some public TCRs were present in many individuals, most TCR sequences turned up only very rarely across donors. Most CMV-associated TCR beta chains appeared to be HLA-restricted in a later analysis, and the HLA associations seemed to be driven largely by CMV exposure. The authors suggested that the approach could potentially be generalized to other disease states and immunological phenotypes. A further reported finding was that TCR beta sequences accurately predicted the HLA-A and HLA-B alleles for most subjects in the first cohort. In a later analysis, 15,000 to 20,000 TCR beta sequences were associated with specific HLA alleles at a false discovery rate of 0.05. In a later analysis, several top co-occurrence clusters were reported to appear linked to parvovirus B19, influenza, CMV and Epstein-Barr virus. The only immune exposure information available for the cohort was CMV serostatus. When HLA alleles, especially DR and DQ, strongly co-occurred, attributing TCR associations to individual alleles was difficult. The presence/absence analyses assumed that sequencing depth was roughly uniform across donors, and that assumption may not be true. A few of the identified cytomegalovirus-associated TCR beta chains were confirmed in vitro to be specific for cytomegalovirus antigens. Only TCR beta chains were sequenced in this cohort, and the absence of alpha or paired-chain data limited detectable features. V-gene and J-gene trimming of TCR beta chains was associated with a missense DCLRE1C variant in a later genetic analysis, and the association was replicated in an independent cohort. In a later analysis, HLA-associated TCR beta chains were found to be more clonally expanded and to have lower generation probabilities than equally common non-associated chains. In the study, around 150 TCR beta chains were listed as associated with cytomegalovirus. Linkage disequilibrium might explain the correlated functional status among segregating V segments, but an unknown experimental factor could not be excluded. In an earlier analysis of approximately 590 of the donors, most TCR beta V segments were observed in productive rearrangements about 87% or about 30% of the time, broadly matching IMGT annotations. In a later genetic analysis, fewer N-insertions in productive TCRs were reported among donors in an Asian-associated ancestry cluster than the approximately 670-donor mean. Because HLA typing was unavailable for some donors at each locus, only the typed subset was used in association tests. A later analysis found that TCR association rates varied across HLA loci, with DRB1 alleles showing the most associated TCRs and HLA-C alleles the fewest. In both the original and validation cohorts, the classifier was reported to diagnose cytomegalovirus status with high specificity and sensitivity. Because counts were too low, approximately 15 rarely observed V segments, including chromosome 9 orphons, were excluded from the earlier analysis of 587 of the donors.

The germline V gene (reference sequence) sets CDR1 to MNHNY and CDR2 to SVGAGI. Trimming removed 5 bases from V and 14 bases from J, leaving 15 bases between the germline ends. The CDR3 covers 11 residues, taking in both the cysteine and the phenylalanine. Of all the DNA, just the CDR3 is kept, 33 bases in frame from base 1. As concerns this clone: Its antigen is currently not known. Base-call qualities are not available, and no considerably larger clone is one nucleotide away.

The cohort was made up of approximately 700 healthy bone marrow donors. At the time of sampling, all cohort members were nominally healthy, though unrecorded immune exposures were likely present. The donor tested CMV seropositive and was one of the 289 seropositive cohort members. A peripheral blood sample was provided by each donor, and peripheral blood mononuclear cells were used for TCR beta sequencing. Genomic DNA was extracted from the blood cell samples with the Qiagen DNeasy Blood Extraction Kit. Library method: the immunoSEQ multiplex PCR assay. The multiplex PCR relied on a mix of 60 forward primers for TCR Vbeta segments and 13 reverse primers for TCR Jbeta segments. The CDR3 region of rearranged TCR beta genes was amplified from genomic DNA by a multiplex PCR assay. The Illumina HiSeq System was used to sequence the amplified TCR beta libraries as 87-base-pair reads. The paper's data handling went like this. Across the 600 to 700 repertoires, a later analysis counted tens of millions of unique TCR beta chains, 9 million to 14 million of which were shared by at least two donors. Raw reads were error-corrected and collapsed into unique sequences by a nearest-neighbor algorithm in which closely related sequences were merged to remove PCR and sequencing errors. Alignment of CDR3 sequences to IMGT reference sequences was used to assign V, D and J gene segments. For a sequence to be retained, a match of at least six nucleotides to both a V gene segment and a J gene segment was required. A rearrangement was called productive if the CDR3 had no stop codons and remained in frame with V and J, and every other rearrangement was called non-productive. CDR3 was defined according to IMGT convention as the region running from the second conserved V-encoded cysteine to the conserved J-encoded phenylalanine. In an earlier analysis of around 570 of the donors, sequences lacking an unambiguous match to a single V gene segment were excluded. In an earlier analysis of more than 500 of the donors, a V segment was called functional when productive rearrangements were above 56.7%, and segregating when the standard deviation between donors exceeded 5%. A statistical classification framework was developed to diagnose cytomegalovirus status using the catalog of TCR beta chain sequences. V and J gene assignment, in a later analysis, came from comparing TCR nucleotide sequences with IMGT/GENE-DB human TR gene sequences. In a later analysis, CDR3 sequences and most-parsimonious VDJ recombination scenarios were assigned using the TCRdist pipeline. In a later analysis, each TCR beta chain was defined by its CDR3 amino acid sequence together with its V-gene family, and reads without a unique V-gene family were excluded. As a way to deal with suspected cross-contamination and a sequencing artifact, a later analysis dropped 640 or so nucleotide sequences that were highly shared and had low generation probability. In a later analysis, a clonal expansion index for each public chain was calculated from normalized within-repertoire ranks of inferred template counts. A later analysis computed generation probabilities with a VDJ recombination model fitted to out-of-frame rearrangements, and checked the results against IGoR. A later analysis scored TCR-TCR, TCR-HLA and TCR-CMV co-occurrence with hypergeometric tests, applying a repertoire-size bias correction to TCR pairs. To estimate false discovery rates, a later analysis permuted the HLA or CMV assignments 20 times. In a later analysis, co-occurring TCRs were grouped using DBSCAN, and TCRdist sequence similarity was added for clustering within HLA-allele-positive subsets. For co-occurrence clustering, repertoires with fewer than 30,000 or more than 120,000 public chains were excluded, along with a handful of repertoires with anomalous nucleotide sharing. The source is immuneACCESS, and TCRdb retained only in-frame sequences with V and J called. Part of the clones is not carried over; for the studies checked, unresolved V genes explain less than half of this, and the remainder is unexplained. V and J calls and clone size come straight from that table; D and trimming were deduced from the DNA. The sample table lists 180,000 or so clones, 8.5% to 10% of them with a count of one. The ten top clones hold approximately 1.3% of the sample.

The rearrangement combines TRBV6-6 with TRBJ1-1; tentative D gene TRBD1, with 6 bases matching. The sequence was obtained from a woman in her 30s in good health and CMV-seropositive. What was sequenced was PBMCs. The CDR3 region reads CASSATGPLFF. The DNA sequence is given as TGTGCCAGCAGTGCGACAGGACCACTGTTCTTT.